The 7 T cell receptor beta chains given below trace back to one sample, sequenced in a study of T cell changes during pregnancy in multiple sclerosis (dated by TCRdb to about 2019). The receptor library was made with the immunoSEQ multiplex PCR assay. TCRdb holds this immuneACCESS table with in-frame rearrangements only. Some clones are missing; in checked studies, unresolved V genes explain under half, and the rest has no known cause. The sample has tens of thousands of clones on record, approximately 92% of them singletons. 2.8% of the sample is taken by the ten largest. The input for sequencing was peripheral blood, taken in the third trimester of pregnancy. The receptors originated from a female donor in good health, enrolled as a control in a pregnancy study.

This chain uses TRBV9 with TRBJ2-3; TRBD1 might be the D (5 bases). Germline CDR1 SGDLS, CDR2 YYNGEE. V gave up 0 bases and J gave up 1 base, with 15 bases separating them. CDR3 length: 17 amino acids. The CDR3 sequence: CASSVGLRGTRTDTQYF. For the CDR3, the DNA is TGTGCCAGCAGCGTAGGTTTAAGGGGAACACGCACAGATACGCAGTATTTT. Full variable domain (rest looked up from reference TRBV9 and TRBJ2-3): DSGVTQTPKHLITATGQRVTLRCSPRSGDLSVYWYQQSLDQGLQFLIQYYNGEERAKGNILERFSAQQFPDLHSELNLSSLELGDSALYFCASSVGLRGTRTDTQYFGPGTRLTVL.

This CDR3 reads CASTRQGRRVTEAFF. CDR3 coding DNA: TGTGCCAGCACCCGACAGGGGAGGAGGGTCACTGAAGCTTTCTTT. The chain couples TRBV5-4 to TRBJ1-1; 8 bases match TRBD1. Germline assignment: CDR1 SGHNT and CDR2 YYREEE (reference sequence). The CDR3 is 15 residues long. V trimming: 6 bases; J trimming: 4 bases; junction bases outside the gene matches: 11.

J is TRBJ2-7 and V is TRBV6-1; TRBD1 is a possible D gene (6 bases). From germline, CDR1 is MNHNS and CDR2 SASEGT. Between the trimmed V and J ends, which lost 4 bases and 0 bases, there was a span of 16 bases. The CDR3 runs 16 residues. The CDR3 coding sequence is TGTGCCAGCAGTGTGGGTAGGGGGAGCCCCTCCTACGAGCAGTACTTC. Translating gives CASSVGRGSPSYEQYF.

This clone was picked up a small number of times. CDR3 DNA sequence: TGCGCCAGCAGTTCCGGGGGGGCCGGGGAGCTGTTTTTT. Amino acid sequence: CASSSGGAGELFF. The rearrangement links TRBV10-1 to TRBJ2-2; the match to TRBD2 covers 8 bases. Losses at the gene ends were 5 bases for V and 6 bases for J; bases not matched to a gene: 2. Germline V CDR1 and CDR2: WNHNN, SYGVQD (reference sequence). CDR3 length equals 13 residues.

This chain joins TRBV28 and TRBJ2-1, with a tentative D call TRBD1 (6 bases). This CDR3 spans 12 amino acids. V dropped 10 bases and J dropped 15 bases, with 22 bases sitting between them. Germline V gene data show CDR1 as MDHEN and CDR2 as SYDVKM. The CDR3 DNA reads as TGTGCCACCGTTCGGCAGGGGCCAAGTTGGTTCTTC. Protein sequence: CATVRQGPSWFF. Based on the CDR3 plus reference TRBV28 and TRBJ2-1, the full variable domain is DVKVTQSSRYLVKRTGEKVFLECVQDMDHENMFWYRQDPGLGLRLIYFSYDVKMKEKGDIPEGYSVSREKKERFSLILESASTNQTSMYLCATVRQGPSWFFGPGTRLTVL.

The V call is TRBV27, the J call TRBJ2-1; D is perhaps TRBD1 (5 bases). From germline, CDR1 is MNHEY and CDR2 SMNVEV (reference sequence). The CDR3 length is 16 residues. V lost 6 bases and J lost 1, with 16 bases in between. The CDR3 DNA follows: TGTGCCAGCAGCGCTAGGGGAAGAAATTCCTACAATGAGCAGTTCTTC. Amino acid sequence: CASSARGRNSYNEQFF.

This chain connects TRBV2 to TRBJ1-2; no definite D call. The V gene's germline CDR1 is SNHLY and CDR2 FYNNEI. The V gene lost 0 bases and the J gene lost 2 bases, with 10 bases spanning the gap. The CDR3 has 15 amino acids. CDR3 loop: CASSEAWSENYGYTF. In DNA form, the CDR3 reads TGTGCCAGCAGTGAAGCGTGGTCCGAGAACTATGGCTACACCTTC.